The 22 T cell receptor beta chains given below trace back to one sample, sequenced in a study of B cell selection in AIRE deficiency. Sorting defined conventional CD4 T cells as CD4+CD127+. Sequencing was performed with immunoSEQ multiplex PCR; in TCRdb, only in-frame clones are kept and a portion is missing. Of 21,000 or so clones in the sample, approximately 97% are singletons; the top ten hold around 0.31%. The sample comprised conventional CD4+ T cells sorted from PBMCs. The receptors were gathered from a human donor with AIRE deficiency.

This chain connects TRBV11-2 to TRBJ1-6; D is unclear. The CDR3 is 15 residues long. CDR1 and CDR2 (germline): SGHAT, FQNNGV. The V and J ends lost 8 bases and 0 bases respectively, with 11 bases between them. In DNA form, the CDR3 reads TGTGCCAGCCGGTGCAGGAGCTCCTATAATTCACCCCTCCACTTT. Protein sequence: CASRCRSSYNSPLHF.

The J gene is TRBJ1-6, the V gene TRBV4-2; no reliable D call. Looked up from germline, CDR1 is LGHNA and CDR2 is YNFKEQ. Trimming pared 0 bases from V and 10 bases from J, leaving 10 bases between. The CDR3 consists of 14 residues. CDR3 sequence: CASSQEVRSSPLHF. The CDR3 DNA is TGTGCCAGCAGCCAAGAAGTTAGGTCCTCACCCCTCCACTTT.

This chain uses TRBV19 with TRBJ2-7, with D possibly matching TRBD2 (5 bases). Germline loops: CDR1 LNHDA, CDR2 SQIVND (reference sequence). The CDR3 totals 13 residues. V lost 3 bases and J lost 3, with 9 bases in between. The CDR3 is CASSIGISYEQYF. DNA of the CDR3: TGTGCCAGTAGTATCGGGATTAGCTACGAGCAGTACTTC.

The chain recombines TRBV2 with TRBJ2-7; either TRBD1 or TRBD2 may supply D (5 bases each). The CDR3 extends over 15 amino acids. The V gene lost 6 bases and the J gene lost 7 bases, with 22 bases spanning the gap. Germline CDR1 SNHLY, CDR2 FYNNEI. The CDR3 is CASSPRGRTSLEQYF. As DNA, the CDR3 is TGTGCCAGCAGCCCCCGGGGCAGGACGAGCCTGGAGCAGTACTTC.

A remark on this clone: Germline and junction disagree at one end, which may indicate a read error. The rearrangement links TRBV28 to TRBJ2-5, with 8 positions matching TRBD2. This CDR3 has 11 amino acids. Germline lookup yields CDR1 MDHEN and CDR2 SYDVKM. The CDR3 protein is CASSLGGVVDF. The CDR3 DNA reads as TGTGCCAGCAGTCTCGGGGGGGTAGTGGACTTC.

The rearrangement joins TRBV6-1 to TRBJ2-7; TRBD2 agrees at 7 bases. V lost 6 bases, J lost 2 bases, and 7 bases stayed unmatched. Germline V CDR1 and CDR2: MNHNS, SASEGT. This CDR3 has 14 residues. This chain's CDR3 is CASSPTSETYEQYF. The CDR3 bases are TGTGCCAGCAGCCCAACTAGCGAAACCTACGAGCAGTACTTC.

With regard to this clone: Sequence at one end of the junction differs from germline and may be a read error. This chain connects TRBV7-7 to TRBJ2-5; D remains unclear. The CDR3 length is 13 residues. Per the germline V gene, CDR1 is SSHAT and CDR2 is FNYEAQ (reference sequence). CDR3 residues: CASSLGRQETQYF. CDR3 sequence (DNA): TGTGCTAGCAGCTTAGGCCGGCAAGAGACCCAGTACTTC.

The rearrangement joins TRBV6-5 to TRBJ1-5; D is unresolved. Trimming cost V 5 bases and J 9 bases, with 8 bases left between them. This CDR3 spans 11 amino acids. The V gene's germline CDR1 is MNHEY and CDR2 SVGAGI. CDR3 protein: CASSPPGPQHF. CDR3 nucleotides: TGTGCCAGCAGTCCTCCCGGGCCCCAGCATTTT.

This sequence joins TRBV19 and TRBJ1-2, with D perhaps matching TRBD1 (6 bases). CDR3 length: 14 residues. The germline gives CDR1 LNHDA, CDR2 SQIVND (reference sequence). V lost 3 bases to trimming and J lost 8 bases, with 16 bases between them. CDR3 nucleotide sequence: TGTGCCAGTAGTATCCGCCGGGACACACCAGGCTACACCTTC. It yields the protein CASSIRRDTPGYTF.

This chain uses TRBV4-3 with TRBJ2-5, with D tentatively TRBD1 or TRBD2 (6 bases each). The V gene's germline CDR1 is LGHNA and CDR2 YSLEER. CDR3 length: 15 residues. Trimming removed 1 base from V and 5 bases from J, with 14 bases in between. Written as DNA, the CDR3 is TGCGCCAGCAGCCAAGGAGGGGGAGGAGGGGAGACCCAGTACTTC. This gives the protein CASSQGGGGGETQYF.

The chain employs TRBV27 and TRBJ2-7, with D possibly being TRBD2 (5 bases). The CDR3 length is 14 residues. Germline-derived CDR1 and CDR2 are MNHEY and SMNVEV (reference sequence). V lost 7 bases and J 3 bases, leaving 16 bases between the germline ends. Written as DNA, the CDR3 is TGTGCCAGCAAAGGCGGGTTGGTGGGCTACGAGCAGTACTTC. Its protein is CASKGGLVGYEQYF.

J is TRBJ2-4 and V is TRBV19; D unresolved. The V gene lost 5 bases and the J gene lost 0 bases, with 11 bases spanning the gap. The CDR3 has 15 amino acids. Germline V CDR1 and CDR2: LNHDA, SQIVND (reference sequence). The CDR3 nucleotides read TGTGCCAGTAGTGGACGGAACCTAGCCAAAAACATTCAGTACTTC. It is translated as CASSGRNLAKNIQYF.

The chain carries TRBV11-2 and TRBJ2-3; D unclear. Trimming took 3 bases from V and 0 from J, leaving 4 bases between them. The germline gives CDR1 SGHAT, CDR2 FQNNGV. The CDR3 is made up of 13 amino acids. CDR3 protein: CASSFPSTDTQYF. As DNA, the CDR3 is TGTGCCAGCAGCTTTCCAAGCACAGATACGCAGTATTTT.

The V gene is TRBV5-1, the J gene TRBJ1-2; weak D call: TRBD1 (5 bases). Trimming took 1 base from V and 6 from J, leaving 13 bases between them. Germline V CDR1 and CDR2: SGHRS, YFSETQ. The CDR3 sequence is 14 residues long. The CDR3 DNA reads TGCGCCAGCAGCTTGCTGGGACTAGCGGATGGCTACACCTTC. Protein: CASSLLGLADGYTF.

The chain recombines TRBV11-2 with TRBJ2-1; no reliable D call. The V and J ends lost 2 bases and 4 bases respectively, with 3 bases between them. The CDR3 is 12 amino acids. Germline loops: CDR1 SGHAT, CDR2 FQNNGV. The CDR3 loop reads CASSLWYNEQFF. The CDR3, as DNA: TGTGCCAGCAGCTTATGGTACAATGAGCAGTTCTTC. The complete variable domain, with remaining parts taken from reference TRBV11-2 and TRBJ2-1, reads EAGVAQSPRYKIIEKRQSVAFWCNPISGHATLYWYQQILGQGPKLLIQFQNNGVVDDSQLPKDRFSAERLKGVDSTLKIQPAKLEDSAVYLCASSLWYNEQFFGPGTRLTVL.

In its sample, this clone was seen once. J is TRBJ1-2 and V is TRBV11-2; TRBD1 matches at 7 bases. The CDR3 length is 15 residues. Trimming at V came to 1 base and at J to 7 bases, leaving 9 bases not matched to a gene. Germline assignment: CDR1 SGHAT and CDR2 FQNNGV. CDR3 in amino acids: CASSLAPAGGVGYTF. The CDR3 nucleotides are TGTGCCAGCAGCTTAGCCCCGGCAGGGGGTGTTGGCTACACCTTC.

This chain links TRBV7-3 with TRBJ2-1, with 7 bases that match TRBD1. The germline CDR1 and CDR2 sequences are SGHTA and FQGTGA. The V and J ends lost 3 bases and 8 bases, in that order; junction bases with no gene match: 7. The CDR3 has 14 residues. CDR3 coding DNA: TGTGCCAGCAGCTTGACAGGGAACGTGGATGAGCAGTTCTTC. Amino acids: CASSLTGNVDEQFF.

This chain links TRBV11-2 with TRBJ2-1; TRBD2 is a possible D gene (5 bases). CDR1 is SGHAT, CDR2 FQNNGV, per germline. The CDR3 loop spans 15 amino acids. V dropped 5 bases and J dropped 7 bases, with 18 bases sitting between them. The CDR3 bases are TGTGCCAGCAGCAGCGGTGGGAGCAATAATAATGAGCAGTTCTTC. Its translation: CASSSGGSNNNEQFF.

This rearrangement joins TRBV5-6 to TRBJ2-3; tentative D call: TRBD2 (6 bases). The length of the CDR3 is 14 residues. CDR1 SGHDT and CDR2 YYEEEE come from the germline V gene. The V end was cut by 0 bases, the J end by 1 base, with 6 bases between. CDR3 coding DNA: TGTGCCAGCAGCTTGGGGGGGGGCACAGATACGCAGTATTTT. Translation gives CASSLGGGTDTQYF.

The V gene is TRBV4-1, the J gene TRBJ1-4; D remains unclear. The CDR3 is made up of 15 amino acids. Trimming removed 5 bases at V and 5 bases at J, with 15 bases between. Germline lookup yields CDR1 MGHRA and CDR2 YSYEKL. The DNA of the CDR3 is TGCGCCAGCAGCGTCCTTGGAGGCGAAAATGAAAAACTGTTTTTT. Its translation: CASSVLGGENEKLFF.

J is TRBJ1-6 and V is TRBV5-6; no reliable D call. The CDR3 is 15 residues long. V was cut by 1 base and J by 0 bases, with 5 bases left in between. CDR1 is SGHDT, CDR2 YYEEEE, per germline. The CDR3 DNA is TGTGCCAGCAGCTTGCTAAGCTCCTATAATTCACCCCTCCACTTT. It specifies CASSLLSSYNSPLHF.

J is TRBJ1-2 and V is TRBV6-6; the D is unclear. Germline V gene lookup returns CDR1 MNHNY and CDR2 SVGAGI (reference sequence). Trimming stripped 8 bases from V and 0 bases from J, with 7 bases between. The CDR3 spans 12 residues. The CDR3 region has the DNA TGTGCCAGCGGTGGGCCTAACTATGGCTACACCTTC. Translated, it gives CASGGPNYGYTF.